Listed here are 19 T cell receptor beta chains from one sample, sequenced in a study of PD-1 blockade in classical Hodgkin lymphoma. Clones were sequenced by immunoSEQ multiplex PCR, and TCRdb holds only the in-frame ones, with some missing. The sample records some 96,000 clones, around 81% being singletons. Exposure to brentuximab vedotin varied, and each patient had relapsed following autologous stem cell transplantation. Sequencing used peripheral blood mononuclear cells (PBMCs), obtained before the second cycle of nivolumab. The receptor set was obtained from a human donor with classical Hodgkin lymphoma.

This clone occurred once. This sample includes further DNA sequences coding for the same CDR3. The V and J genes are TRBV19 and TRBJ1-1; weak D call: TRBD1 (5 bases). V was pared by 4 bases and J by 0 bases, with 6 bases between. This CDR3 spans 13 amino acids. Germline CDR1 reads LNHDA; CDR2 reads SQIVND (reference sequence). The CDR3 sequence: CASSTGVNTEAFF. CDR3 bases: TGTGCCAGTAGTACGGGGGTGAACACTGAAGCTTTCTTT.

The chain has TRBV21-1 and TRBJ1-6; the table assigns TRBD1, which was not confirmed against the DNA. TRBV21-1 is a known pseudogene. There are 15 residues in the CDR3. Here the CDR3 DNA reads TGTGCCAGCAGCACACCGGGACAGGTCCATTCACCCCTCCACTTT. Its protein product is CASSTPGQVHSPLHF.

The J gene is TRBJ2-3, the V gene TRBV5-1; 10 bases map to TRBD2. Germline V gene lookup returns CDR1 SGHRS and CDR2 YFSETQ. The CDR3 loop spans 16 amino acids. The V segment lost 0 bases and the J segment 6 bases; nucleotides outside the gene matches: 7. The CDR3 loop reads CASSLEVASGSDTQYF. The DNA of the CDR3 is TGCGCCAGCAGCTTGGAAGTGGCTAGCGGGAGTGATACGCAGTATTTT.

The J gene is TRBJ2-3, the V gene TRBV5-6; the match to TRBD2 covers 11 bases. The CDR3 is made up of 16 amino acids. After removal of 4 bases from V and 6 bases from J, the junction contained 10 bases not matched to a gene. Germline CDR1 reads SGHDT; CDR2 reads YYEEEE. The CDR3, as DNA: TGTGCCAGCAGCGTGCCACTAGCGGGAGAAGGCGATACGCAGTATTTT. Translated: CASSVPLAGEGDTQYF.

In the case of this clone: The final CDR3 position lacks the conserved phenylalanine or tryptophan, pointing to a likely read error. The chain carries TRBV18 and TRBJ2-7; 8 bases agree with TRBD2. This CDR3 comprises 15 residues. Germline CDR1 and CDR2: KGHSH and LQKENI. The ends lost 1 base at V and 6 bases at J; junction bases unmatched: 8. CDR3 loop: CASSPLGAGEGEQYL. The DNA of the CDR3 is TGTGCCAGCTCACCACTCGGAGCGGGAGAAGGCGAGCAGTACCTC.

In its sample, this clone was seen a few times. This sequence joins TRBV7-8 and TRBJ1-2; D ambiguous. From germline, CDR1 is SGHVS and CDR2 FQNEAQ. Trimming took off 5 bases at V and 0 bases at J, with 13 bases between the two ends. The CDR3 contains 15 residues. The CDR3 DNA follows: TGTGCCAGCAGCCTGCTGCTCGGACCTAACTATGGCTACACCTTC. Translated: CASSLLLGPNYGYTF.

In regard to this clone: Germline and junction disagree at one end, which may indicate a read error. The chain recombines TRBV5-1 with TRBJ2-3; D not certain. The CDR3 runs to 12 residues. The germline V gene encodes CDR1 SGHRS and CDR2 YFSETQ. CDR3 region: CASSLVSDTQFF. CDR3 DNA: TGCGCCAGCAGCTTGGTTTCAGATACGCAGTTTTTT.

This clone came up many times. The V and J genes are TRBV9 and TRBJ1-5; the D gene is possibly TRBD1 (6 bases). Per the germline V gene, CDR1 is SGDLS and CDR2 is YYNGEE. The V and J ends lost 4 bases and 7 bases respectively, with 12 bases between them. The CDR3 contains 13 residues. The DNA of the CDR3 is TGTGCCAGCAGCACAGGGCCTGGCCAGCCCCAGCATTTT. Encoded protein: CASSTGPGQPQHF.

V is TRBV5-1 and J is TRBJ2-5, with 14 positions matching TRBD2. J was trimmed by 2 bases and V by 4 bases; bases with no gene match: 4. This CDR3 spans 16 amino acids. The germline gives CDR1 SGHRS, CDR2 YFSETQ. The CDR3 region is CASSQGLAGGQETQYF. The CDR3 nucleotides read TGCGCCAGCAGCCAAGGACTAGCGGGAGGTCAAGAGACCCAGTACTTC.

The V and J genes are TRBV9 and TRBJ1-1; tentatively, D is TRBD1 (5 bases). Trimming removed 4 bases at V and 4 bases at J, with 11 bases between. Germline values: CDR1 SGDLS, CDR2 YYNGEE. This CDR3 spans 13 amino acids. Here the CDR3 reads CASSPQGFTEAFF. The DNA for the CDR3 is TGTGCCAGCAGCCCGCAGGGTTTCACTGAAGCTTTCTTT.

The CDR3 here is CASSAKLGGQETQYF. The CDR3 DNA reads TGTGCCAGCAGCGCGAAACTAGGGGGGCAAGAGACCCAGTACTTC. This rearrangement joins TRBV5-4 to TRBJ2-5, with D perhaps given as TRBD1 or TRBD2 (6 bases each). CDR1 and CDR2 (germline): SGHNT, YYREEE (reference sequence). The CDR3 contains 15 residues. Trimming took 4 bases from V and 2 from J, leaving 15 bases between them. The entire variable domain, with the rest obtained from reference TRBV5-4 and TRBJ2-5, is as follows: ETGVTQSPTHLIKTRGQQVTLRCSSQSGHNTVSWYQQALGQGPQFIFQYYREEENGRGNFPPRFSGLQFPNYSSELNVNALELDDSALYLCASSAKLGGQETQYFGPGTRLLVL.

This chain uses TRBV2 with TRBJ2-1, with 12 bases fitting TRBD2. This CDR3 spans 15 amino acids. V was pared by 2 bases and J by 6 bases, with 2 bases of the junction left unmatched. CDR1 is SNHLY, CDR2 FYNNEI, per germline. CDR3 in amino acids: CASSESTSGSNEQFF. CDR3 in DNA: TGTGCCAGCAGTGAATCGACTAGCGGGAGCAATGAGCAGTTCTTC.

This clone came up a few times. V usage is TRBV9 and J usage is TRBJ2-1; 13 bases fit TRBD2. Trimming took 4 bases from V and 10 from J; bases not matched to a gene: 2. The CDR3 runs 13 residues. Germline V gene data show CDR1 as SGDLS and CDR2 as YYNGEE. The CDR3 DNA sequence: TGTGCCAGCAGCTCGGGACTAGCGGGAGAGCAGTTCTTC. Protein sequence: CASSSGLAGEQFF.

The V call is TRBV6-5, the J call TRBJ2-7, with D tentatively TRBD1 or TRBD2 (5 bases each). The CDR3 loop spans 11 amino acids. The germline gives CDR1 MNHEY, CDR2 SVGAGI. V lost 4 bases to trimming and J lost 8 bases, with 9 bases between them. This CDR3 is CASSWGSQQYF. CDR3 DNA: TGTGCCAGCAGTTGGGGGTCTCAGCAGTACTTC.

The rearrangement uses TRBV5-1 and TRBJ1-1, with a possible D match to TRBD1 (5 bases). V lost 0 bases, J lost 7 bases, and 13 bases lay in between. Germline loops: CDR1 SGHRS, CDR2 YFSETQ. The CDR3 length is 14 residues. The CDR3 sequence: CASSLVGPGSEAFF. The CDR3 nucleotides are TGCGCCAGCAGCTTGGTAGGCCCAGGGAGTGAAGCTTTCTTT. Filled out from reference TRBV5-1 and TRBJ1-1, the complete variable domain reads KAGVTQTPRYLIKTRGQQVTLSCSPISGHRSVSWYQQTPGQGLQFLFEYFSETQRNKGNFPGRFSGRQFSNSRSEMNVSTLELGDSALYLCASSLVGPGSEAFFGQGTRLTVV.

The chain couples TRBV2 to TRBJ2-1; TRBD2 is a possible D gene (6 bases). The germline V gene has CDR1 SNHLY and CDR2 FYNNEI. V shed 1 base and J shed 4 bases, with 11 bases lying between them. The CDR3 has 15 residues. The CDR3 DNA follows: TGTGCCAGCAGTGAAGATGCGGGGTTATACAATGAGCAGTTCTTC. This translates into CASSEDAGLYNEQFF. Combining the CDR3 with reference TRBV2 and TRBJ2-1 gives the whole variable domain EPEVTQTPSHQVTQMGQEVILRCVPISNHLYFYWYRQILGQKVEFLVSFYNNEISEKSEIFDDQFSVERPDGSNFTLKIRSTKLEDSAMYFCASSEDAGLYNEQFFGPGTRLTVL.

This clone was picked up a small number of times. The chain combines TRBV18 with TRBJ2-1; 7 bases map to TRBD2. The CDR3 sequence is 15 residues long. Per the germline V gene, CDR1 is KGHSH and CDR2 is LQKENI. V was clipped by 2 bases and J by 5 bases; unmatched bases: 6. CDR3 DNA: TGTGCCAGCTCACCATTTGCGGGAGTGAACAATGAGCAGTTCTTC. This codes for CASSPFAGVNNEQFF.

The rearrangement uses TRBV28 and TRBJ2-7; 9 bases map to TRBD1. Germline V gives CDR1 MDHEN, CDR2 SYDVKM. The J segment lost 6 bases and the V segment lost 2 bases, leaving 8 bases of the junction unmatched. This CDR3 comprises 15 residues. Here the CDR3 DNA reads TGTGCCAGCAGTTTAGGGACAGGGCCCCTCGGCGAGCAGTACTTC. It is translated as CASSLGTGPLGEQYF.

The chain links TRBV10-3 to TRBJ2-2; 9 bases line up with TRBD2. In germline, CDR1 is ENHRY, CDR2 SYGVKD. This CDR3 region has 15 residues. With V trimmed by 2 bases and J by 4 bases, 2 bases remained unmatched. CDR3 sequence: CAISETSGSTGELFF. The CDR3 region has the DNA TGTGCCATCAGTGAGACTAGCGGGTCCACCGGGGAGCTGTTTTTT.